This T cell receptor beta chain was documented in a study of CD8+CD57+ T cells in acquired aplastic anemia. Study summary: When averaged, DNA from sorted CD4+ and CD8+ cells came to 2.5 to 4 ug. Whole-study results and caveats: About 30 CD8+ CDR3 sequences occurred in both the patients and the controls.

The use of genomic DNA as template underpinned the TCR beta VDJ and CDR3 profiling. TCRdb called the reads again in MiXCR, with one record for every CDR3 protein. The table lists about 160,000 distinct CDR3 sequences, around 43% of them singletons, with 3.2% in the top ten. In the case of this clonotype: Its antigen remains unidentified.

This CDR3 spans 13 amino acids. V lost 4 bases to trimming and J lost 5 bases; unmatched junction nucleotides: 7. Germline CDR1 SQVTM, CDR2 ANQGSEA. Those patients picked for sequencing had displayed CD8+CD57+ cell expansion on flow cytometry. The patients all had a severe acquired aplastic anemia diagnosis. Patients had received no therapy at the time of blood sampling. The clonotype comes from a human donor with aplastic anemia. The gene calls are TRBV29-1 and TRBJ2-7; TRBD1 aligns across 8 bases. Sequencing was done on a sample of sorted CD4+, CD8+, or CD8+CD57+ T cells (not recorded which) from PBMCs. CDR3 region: CSVVVQGANEQYF. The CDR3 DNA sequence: TGCAGCGTTGTCGTCCAGGGGGCTAACGAGCAGTACTTC.